The clone carrying this T cell receptor beta chain was counted only a few times. Its target is unknown. The germline CDR1 and CDR2 sequences are MNHEY and SVGAGI. The CDR3 consists of 16 residues. Trimming removed 8 bases from V and 6 bases from J, with 22 bases in between. Reverse transcribed after extraction, RNA yielded cDNA as the sequencing template. Assay: immunoSEQ multiplex PCR; the TCRdb copy retains only in-frame clones and omits some. Here the sample spans 110,000 to 150,000 clones, less than 70% being singletons. These data are taken from a study of CD8+ T cells in alopecia areata. Whole-study context: Twice daily, treated patients received 5 to 10 mg of oral tofacitinib. Study-wide results and limits: There were also resident alphabeta T cells of normal skin sequenced in scalp samples. Elevated clonality characterized lesional scalp relative to normal scalp, particularly in alopecia totalis/universalis.

The treatment here: oral pan-JAK inhibitor, 5-10 mg twice daily. The sorting of PBMCs gave CD4+ and CD8+ T cells. The source of this sequence is a human donor with alopecia areata. The sample in question was CD8+ T cells sorted from blood, obtained at week 4, from a patient treated with tofacitinib. This chain joins TRBV6-5 and TRBJ2-2; D is possibly TRBD1 (5 bases). The chain's CDR3 is CASCYLRGLISGELFF. The CDR3, as DNA: TGTGCCAGCTGCTACTTAAGGGGTCTCATCTCCGGGGAGCTGTTTTTT.